One sample yielded the 25 T cell receptor beta chains listed below, sequenced in a study of the immune and genomic landscape of osteosarcoma. This table comes from immunoSEQ multiplex PCR, and its TCRdb copy is limited to in-frame clones, with some not included. In the table there are roughly 10,000 clones, 60% to 85% of which are singletons. Primary, local recurrence and metastasis osteosarcoma tumors were taken after treatment from poor-prognosis patients. Input material: osteosarcoma tumor tissue from the lung. The receptors stem from a human donor with osteosarcoma.

The CDR3 spells CASSHRDRGSPLHF. The CDR3 nucleotides are TGTGCCAGCAGTCACCGGGACAGGGGCTCACCCCTCCACTTT. The chain couples TRBV6-5 to TRBJ1-6; 10 positions agree with TRBD1. Germline V gene data show CDR1 as MNHEY and CDR2 as SVGAGI. The CDR3 is 14 amino acids. J was trimmed by 10 bases and V by 5 bases; bases with no gene match: 5.

V is TRBV28 and J is TRBJ2-7; D gene ambiguous. Trimming left V 4 bases short and J 10 bases short, with 14 bases between. Germline lookup yields CDR1 MDHEN and CDR2 SYDVKM. CDR3 length equals 12 residues. The CDR3, as DNA: TGTGCCAGCAGTTCAATGAGAGGCGGACAGTACTTC. Translation gives CASSSMRGGQYF. Full variable domain (remainder filled in from reference TRBV28 and TRBJ2-7): DVKVTQSSRYLVKRTGEKVFLECVQDMDHENMFWYRQDPGLGLRLIYFSYDVKMKEKGDIPEGYSVSREKKERFSLILESASTNQTSMYLCASSSMRGGQYFGPGTRLTVT.

This clone has just one count. This rearrangement joins TRBV7-8 to TRBJ2-7; 9 nucleotides agree with TRBD1. Germline trimming cut 1 base from V and 5 bases from J; bases unmatched to any gene: 6. Germline values: CDR1 SGHVS, CDR2 FQNEAQ. The CDR3 loop spans 15 amino acids. The CDR3 sequence is CASSLVGQGPHEQYF. The CDR3 DNA reads as TGTGCCAGCAGCTTAGTGGGACAGGGCCCCCACGAGCAGTACTTC.

The CDR3 protein is CASSPPSTARLSYNSPLHF. CDR3 bases: TGTGCCAGCAGTCCTCCATCGACCGCCCGACTGTCCTATAATTCACCCCTCCACTTT. The chain links TRBV28 to TRBJ1-6; unclear D gene. The ends were cut back, 5 bases at V and 1 base at J, with 21 bases in the middle. CDR3 length: 19 amino acids. Germline CDR1 is MDHEN and CDR2 is SYDVKM.

The rearrangement joins TRBV12-5 to TRBJ2-2, with D tentatively TRBD1 (6 bases). The CDR3 is 14 amino acids. Trimming took off 1 base at V and 6 bases at J, with 9 bases between the two ends. CDR1 is LGHNT, CDR2 FRNRAP, per germline. DNA of the CDR3: TGTGCTAGTGGTTTGGAATCAGGGGCCGGGGAGCTGTTTTTT. It is translated as CASGLESGAGELFF.

The chain joins TRBV7-9 to TRBJ2-5; TRBD2 agrees at 12 bases. The germline V gene has CDR1 SEHNR and CDR2 FQNEAQ (reference sequence). The V gene end was trimmed by 1 base and the J gene end by 4 bases; junction bases not matched to a gene: 7. The CDR3 is 17 residues long. The CDR3 protein is CASSLDTSGRRRETQYF. The CDR3 nucleotides read TGTGCCAGCAGCTTAGACACTAGCGGGAGGAGGCGAGAGACCCAGTACTTC.

V is TRBV11-2 and J is TRBJ2-7; the D gene could be TRBD1 or TRBD2 (5 bases each). Germline lookup yields CDR1 SGHAT and CDR2 FQNNGV. V dropped 4 bases and J dropped 5 bases, with 15 bases sitting between them. This CDR3 has 14 amino acids. CDR3 amino acids: CASSSTGPGNEQYF. In DNA form, the CDR3 reads TGTGCCAGCAGCTCCACGGGACCCGGGAACGAGCAGTACTTC.

V and J are TRBV29-1 and TRBJ1-1; TRBD1 matches 8 bases. V dropped 7 bases and J dropped 4; count of bases not matched to a gene: 2. The CDR3 is 11 residues long. Germline CDR1 reads SQVTM; CDR2 reads ANQGSEA. The chain's CDR3 is CSGTGPTEAFF. The DNA for the CDR3 is TGCAGCGGGACAGGGCCCACTGAAGCTTTCTTT.

J is TRBJ2-7 and V is TRBV5-1, with 7 bases that match TRBD1. Germline CDR1 SGHRS, CDR2 YFSETQ. Losses at the gene ends were 4 bases for V and 1 base for J; bases not matched to a gene: 2. The CDR3 runs to 13 residues. CDR3 in amino acids: CASSPGQSYEQYF. The CDR3 region has the DNA TGCGCCAGCAGCCCGGGACAGTCCTACGAGCAGTACTTC.

This clone has just a few counts. The V and J genes are TRBV19 and TRBJ2-1; 7 nucleotides align to TRBD2. Germline values: CDR1 LNHDA, CDR2 SQIVND (reference sequence). There are 18 residues in the CDR3. V dropped 2 bases and J dropped 1; count of bases not matched to a gene: 11. The CDR3 DNA is TGTGCCAGTAGTATACCCACTAGCGACCTCCTTTCCTACAATGAGCAGTTCTTC. It yields the protein CASSIPTSDLLSYNEQFF.

The V and J genes are TRBV21-1 and TRBJ2-7; the table's D call TRBD1 went unverified against the DNA. TRBV21-1 has pseudogene status. There are 13 residues in the CDR3. CDR3 region: CASLMADKYEQYF. CDR3 nucleotides: TGTGCCAGCCTTATGGCAGACAAATACGAGCAGTACTTC.

This rearrangement joins TRBV7-9 to TRBJ1-1; D gene unclear. The length of the CDR3 is 13 residues. CDR1 is SEHNR, CDR2 FQNEAQ, per germline (reference sequence). With 3 bases removed from V and 0 bases from J, the gap between germline ends came to 5 bases. The CDR3 here is CASSFEMNTEAFF. CDR3 sequence (DNA): TGTGCCAGCAGCTTTGAGATGAACACTGAAGCTTTCTTT.

J is TRBJ2-1 and V is TRBV27, with D possibly matching TRBD2 (6 bases). The CDR3 totals 18 residues. The V gene lost 5 bases and the J gene lost 2 bases, with 22 bases spanning the gap. The V gene's germline CDR1 is MNHEY and CDR2 SMNVEV (reference sequence). The CDR3, as DNA: TGTGCCAGCAGTCGCATTGGCCCAGGGACTGGACCCTACAATGAGCAGTTCTTC. This gives the protein CASSRIGPGTGPYNEQFF.

This chain uses TRBV10-2 with TRBJ2-3; 7 nucleotides agree with TRBD2. From germline, CDR1 is WSHSY and CDR2 SAAADI. V was clipped by 5 bases and J by 3 bases; unmatched bases: 8. CDR3 length: 15 residues. The CDR3: CASSPGLESTDTQYF. CDR3 nucleotide sequence: TGCGCCAGCAGTCCAGGACTAGAGAGTACAGATACGCAGTATTTT.

This chain connects TRBV5-1 to TRBJ1-1, with D unresolved. Trimming removed 0 bases at V and 8 bases at J, with 8 bases between. Per the germline V gene, CDR1 is SGHRS and CDR2 is YFSETQ. The CDR3 covers 12 residues. The CDR3 protein is CASSLERTEAFF. The DNA for the CDR3 is TGCGCCAGCAGCTTGGAAAGGACGGAAGCTTTCTTT.

The rearrangement uses TRBV6-4 and TRBJ2-7; TRBD2 agrees at 14 bases. The germline V gene encodes CDR1 MRHNA and CDR2 SNTAGT. Trimming removed 0 bases from V and 2 bases from J; junction bases left unmatched: 21. CDR3 length equals 23 residues. In DNA form, the CDR3 reads TGTGCCAGCAGTGACTCGAATCTTTCCTCACCCGGGACTAGCGGGAGTGGAACCTACGAGCAGTACTTC. Its protein product is CASSDSNLSSPGTSGSGTYEQYF.

This rearrangement joins TRBV19 to TRBJ1-4; the match to TRBD1 covers 7 bases. The CDR3 has 15 residues. Unmatched junction bases numbered 4, after V lost 4 bases and J lost 2 bases. Germline CDR1 and CDR2: LNHDA and SQIVND (reference sequence). CDR3 sequence reads: CASSTGTATNEKLFF. For the CDR3, the DNA is TGTGCCAGTAGTACCGGGACAGCGACTAATGAAAAACTGTTTTTT.

The genes are TRBV15 and TRBJ2-5, with 7 nucleotides matching TRBD2. The germline V gene encodes CDR1 LNHNV and CDR2 YYDKDF (reference sequence). The V and J ends lost 1 base and 5 bases, in that order; junction bases with no gene match: 7. The CDR3 loop spans 15 amino acids. CDR3 coding DNA: TGTGCCACCAGCAGAGTGACTAGCTTGTGGGAGACCCAGTACTTC. The encoded protein is CATSRVTSLWETQYF.

The rearrangement uses TRBV6-5 and TRBJ2-1; D is tentatively TRBD1 or TRBD2 (5 bases each). Germline CDR1 reads MNHEY; CDR2 reads SVGAGI. This CDR3 has 14 amino acids. The ends were cut back, 8 bases at V and 7 bases at J, with 18 bases in the middle. The CDR3 sequence: CASGAGTNQNEQFF. The CDR3 bases are TGTGCCAGCGGGGCCGGGACCAACCAGAATGAGCAGTTCTTC.

The V and J genes are TRBV9 and TRBJ2-1; tentative D call: TRBD1 (6 bases). CDR3 length: 15 residues. V dropped 3 bases and J dropped 9 bases, with 19 bases sitting between them. The germline V gene encodes CDR1 SGDLS and CDR2 YYNGEE. CDR3 region: CASSDPQGGGVEQFF. The CDR3 DNA is TGTGCCAGCAGCGACCCGCAAGGTGGGGGCGTTGAGCAGTTCTTC.

This chain uses TRBV7-9 with TRBJ2-3; a weak D match, TRBD2 (5 bases). Trimming removed 3 bases from V and 6 bases from J, with 10 bases in between. The length of the CDR3 is 13 residues. The germline gives CDR1 SEHNR, CDR2 FQNEAQ (reference sequence). This CDR3 reads CASSFREVDTQYF. In DNA, the CDR3 is TGTGCCAGCAGCTTCCGGGAAGTGGATACGCAGTATTTT.

The chain uses TRBV4-1 and TRBJ2-1, with a tentative D call TRBD2 (5 bases). From germline, CDR1 is MGHRA and CDR2 YSYEKL. CDR3 length: 13 amino acids. V was cut by 0 bases and J by 14 bases, with 14 bases left in between. This CDR3 reads CASSQDRRDRKFF. The CDR3 DNA follows: TGCGCCAGCAGCCAAGACCGCCGGGATAGAAAGTTCTTC.

This chain joins TRBV27 and TRBJ1-2; TRBD1 aligns across 8 bases. The trim removed 5 bases at V and 0 bases at J, leaving 2 bases unmatched. CDR3 size: 14 residues. CDR1 is MNHEY and CDR2 is SMNVEV in the germline V gene (reference sequence). The CDR3: CASSVDRANYGYTF. CDR3 bases: TGTGCCAGCAGTGTGGACAGGGCTAACTATGGCTACACCTTC.

This clone was observed a handful of times. The chain joins TRBV28 to TRBJ2-3; D may correspond to TRBD1 or TRBD2 (6 bases each). Deletions cut 7 bases from V and 4 bases from J, with 12 bases between. Germline values: CDR1 MDHEN, CDR2 SYDVKM. The CDR3 totals 13 residues. CDR3 in DNA: TGTGCCAGCACACAGGGAGGCGCAGATACGCAGTATTTT. This sequence encodes CASTQGGADTQYF.

The chain carries TRBV5-1 and TRBJ2-7, with D uncertain. From germline, CDR1 is SGHRS and CDR2 YFSETQ. The CDR3 extends over 13 amino acids. The V gene lost 2 bases and the J gene lost 4 bases, with 10 bases spanning the gap. The CDR3 nucleotides read TGCGCCAGCAGCTTTGGAGATACTTACGAGCAGTACTTC. This codes for CASSFGDTYEQYF.